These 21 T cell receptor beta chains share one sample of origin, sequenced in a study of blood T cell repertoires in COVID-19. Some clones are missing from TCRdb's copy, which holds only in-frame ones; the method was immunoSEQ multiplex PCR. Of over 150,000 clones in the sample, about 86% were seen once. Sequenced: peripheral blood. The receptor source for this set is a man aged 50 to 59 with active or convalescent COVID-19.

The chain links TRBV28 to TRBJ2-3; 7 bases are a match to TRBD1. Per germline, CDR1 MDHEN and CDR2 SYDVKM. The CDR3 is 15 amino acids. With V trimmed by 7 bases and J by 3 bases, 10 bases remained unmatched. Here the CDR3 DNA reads TGTGCCAGCACAGAGGGACAGACGTCGACAGATACGCAGTATTTT. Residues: CASTEGQTSTDTQYF.

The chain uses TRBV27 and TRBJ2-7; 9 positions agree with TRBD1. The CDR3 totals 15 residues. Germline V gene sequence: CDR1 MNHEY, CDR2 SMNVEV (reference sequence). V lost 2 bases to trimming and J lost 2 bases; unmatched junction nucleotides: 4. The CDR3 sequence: CASSLKRTGAYEQYF. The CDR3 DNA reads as TGTGCCAGCAGTTTAAAGAGGACAGGGGCCTACGAGCAGTACTTC.

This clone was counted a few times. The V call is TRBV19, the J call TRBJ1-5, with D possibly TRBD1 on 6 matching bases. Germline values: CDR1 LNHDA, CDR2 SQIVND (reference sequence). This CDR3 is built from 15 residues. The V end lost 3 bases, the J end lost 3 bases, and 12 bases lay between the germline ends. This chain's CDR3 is CASSIPDSLNQPQHF. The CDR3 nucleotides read TGTGCCAGTAGTATCCCGGACAGCCTCAATCAGCCCCAGCATTTT.

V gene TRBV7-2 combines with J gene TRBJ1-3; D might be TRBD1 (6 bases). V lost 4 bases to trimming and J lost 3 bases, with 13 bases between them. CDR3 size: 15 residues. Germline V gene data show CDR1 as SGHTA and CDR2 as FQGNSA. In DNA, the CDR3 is TGTGCCAGCAGCTCCCTCGGGGGGCGTGGAAACACCATATATTTT. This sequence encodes CASSSLGGRGNTIYF. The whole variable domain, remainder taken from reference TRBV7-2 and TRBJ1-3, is GAGVSQSPSNKVTEKGKDVELRCDPISGHTALYWYRQSLGQGLEFLIYFQGNSAPDKSGLPSDRFSAERTGGSVSTLTIQRTQQEDSAVYLCASSSLGGRGNTIYFGEGSWLTVV.

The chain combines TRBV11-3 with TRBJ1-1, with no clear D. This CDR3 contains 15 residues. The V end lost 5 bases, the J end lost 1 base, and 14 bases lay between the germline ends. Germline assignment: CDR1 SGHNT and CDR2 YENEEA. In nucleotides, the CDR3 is TGTGCCAGCAGCCCAACGAGACAACGGAACACTGAAGCTTTCTTT. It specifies CASSPTRQRNTEAFF.

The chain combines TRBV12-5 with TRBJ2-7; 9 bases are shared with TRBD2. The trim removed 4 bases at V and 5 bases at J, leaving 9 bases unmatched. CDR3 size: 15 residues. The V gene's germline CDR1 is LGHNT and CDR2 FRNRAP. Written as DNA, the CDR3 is TGTGCTAGTGGTTCCCCTCTAGCGGGATTTAACGAGCAGTACTTC. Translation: CASGSPLAGFNEQYF. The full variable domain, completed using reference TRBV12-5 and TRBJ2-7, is DARVTQTPRHKVTEMGQEVTMRCQPILGHNTVFWYRQTMMQGLELLAYFRNRAPLDDSGMPKDRFSAEMPDATLATLKIQPSEPRDSAVYFCASGSPLAGFNEQYFGPGTRLTVT.

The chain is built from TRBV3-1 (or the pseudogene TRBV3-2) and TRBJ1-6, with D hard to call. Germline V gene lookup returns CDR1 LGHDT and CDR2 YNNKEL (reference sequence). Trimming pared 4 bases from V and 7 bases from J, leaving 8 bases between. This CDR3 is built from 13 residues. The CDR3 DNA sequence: TGTGCCAGCAGCCCTAAGGAGAATTCACCCCTCCACTTT. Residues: CASSPKENSPLHF.

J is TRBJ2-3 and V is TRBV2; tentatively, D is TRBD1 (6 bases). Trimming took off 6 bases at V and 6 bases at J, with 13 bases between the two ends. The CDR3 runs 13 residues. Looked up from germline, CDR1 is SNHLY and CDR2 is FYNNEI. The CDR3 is CASRNTGMDTQYF. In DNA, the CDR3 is TGTGCCAGCAGGAATACAGGGATGGATACGCAGTATTTT.

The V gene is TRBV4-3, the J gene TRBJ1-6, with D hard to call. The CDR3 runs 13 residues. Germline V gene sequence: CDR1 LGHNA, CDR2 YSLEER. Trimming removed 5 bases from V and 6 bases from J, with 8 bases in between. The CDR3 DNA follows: TGCGCCAGCAGCGATATCAGTAATTCACCCCTCCACTTT. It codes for CASSDISNSPLHF.

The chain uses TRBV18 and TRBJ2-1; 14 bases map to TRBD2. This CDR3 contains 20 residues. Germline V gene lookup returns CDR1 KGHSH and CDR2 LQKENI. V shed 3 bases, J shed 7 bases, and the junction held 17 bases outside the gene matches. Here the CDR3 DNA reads TGTGCCAGCTCACCGAGGGGGATGGCCGGGACTAGCGGGAGTACTAATGAGCAGTTCTTC. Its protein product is CASSPRGMAGTSGSTNEQFF.

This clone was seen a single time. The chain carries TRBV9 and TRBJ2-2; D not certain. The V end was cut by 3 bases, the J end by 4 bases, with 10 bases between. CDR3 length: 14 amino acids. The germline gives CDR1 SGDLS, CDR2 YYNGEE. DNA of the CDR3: TGTGCCAGCAGCGCAATGGCCTTCACCGGGGAGCTGTTTTTT. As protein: CASSAMAFTGELFF.

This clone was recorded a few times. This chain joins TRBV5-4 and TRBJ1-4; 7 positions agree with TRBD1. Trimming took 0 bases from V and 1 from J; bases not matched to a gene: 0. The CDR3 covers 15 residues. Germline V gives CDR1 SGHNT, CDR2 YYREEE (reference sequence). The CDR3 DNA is TGTGCCAGCAGCTTGGGACAGGGAACTAATGAAAAACTGTTTTTT. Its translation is CASSLGQGTNEKLFF.

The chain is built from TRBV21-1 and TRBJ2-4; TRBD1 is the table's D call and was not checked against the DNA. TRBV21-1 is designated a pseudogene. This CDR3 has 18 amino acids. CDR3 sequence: CASSKDRDSRVGKNIQYF. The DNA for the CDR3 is TGTGCCAGCAGCAAAGATAGGGACAGCAGGGTGGGCAAAAACATTCAGTACTTC.

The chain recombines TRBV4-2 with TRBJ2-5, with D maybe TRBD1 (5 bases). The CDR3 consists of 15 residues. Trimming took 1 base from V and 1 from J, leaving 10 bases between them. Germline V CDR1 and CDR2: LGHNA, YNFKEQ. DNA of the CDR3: TGTGCCAGCAGCCAAGTCTGGGGCTCCCAAGAGACCCAGTACTTC. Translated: CASSQVWGSQETQYF.

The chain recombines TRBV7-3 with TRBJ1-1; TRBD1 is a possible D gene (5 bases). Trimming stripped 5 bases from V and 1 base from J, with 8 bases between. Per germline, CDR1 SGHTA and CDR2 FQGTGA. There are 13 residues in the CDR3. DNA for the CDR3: TGTGCCAGCAGCACACAGGAGAACACTGAAGCTTTCTTT. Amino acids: CASSTQENTEAFF.

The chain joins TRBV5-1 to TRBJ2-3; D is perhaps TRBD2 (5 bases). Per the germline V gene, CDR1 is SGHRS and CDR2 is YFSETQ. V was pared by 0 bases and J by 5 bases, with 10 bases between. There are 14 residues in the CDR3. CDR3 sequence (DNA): TGCGCCAGCAGCTTGGGCAAAGAGGGAGATACGCAGTATTTT. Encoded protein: CASSLGKEGDTQYF.

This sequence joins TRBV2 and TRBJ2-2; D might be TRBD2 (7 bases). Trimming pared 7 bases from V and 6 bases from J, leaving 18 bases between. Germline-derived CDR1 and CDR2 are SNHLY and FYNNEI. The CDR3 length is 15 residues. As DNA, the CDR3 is TGTGCCAGCATGACCGGGGGGCGCCCCTCCGGGGAGCTGTTTTTT. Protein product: CASMTGGRPSGELFF.

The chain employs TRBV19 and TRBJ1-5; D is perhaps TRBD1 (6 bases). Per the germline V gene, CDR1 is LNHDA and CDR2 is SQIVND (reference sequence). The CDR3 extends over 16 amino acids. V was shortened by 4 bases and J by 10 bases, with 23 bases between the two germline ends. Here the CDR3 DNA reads TGTGCCAGTAGTACCTCTAGGGGGGGGGTGCCGGATCCCCAGCATTTT. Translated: CASSTSRGGVPDPQHF.

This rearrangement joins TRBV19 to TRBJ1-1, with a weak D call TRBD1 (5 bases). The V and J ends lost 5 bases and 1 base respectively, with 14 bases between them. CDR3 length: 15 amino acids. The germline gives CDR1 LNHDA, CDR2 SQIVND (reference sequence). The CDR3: CASSSRGGGNTEAFF. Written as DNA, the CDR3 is TGTGCCAGTAGTTCCCGGGGGGGTGGGAACACTGAAGCTTTCTTT.

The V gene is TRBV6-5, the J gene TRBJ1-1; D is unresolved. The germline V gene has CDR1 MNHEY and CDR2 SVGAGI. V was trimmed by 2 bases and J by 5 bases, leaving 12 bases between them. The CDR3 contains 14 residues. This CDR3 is CASSYRVGETEAFF. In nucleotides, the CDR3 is TGTGCCAGCAGTTACAGGGTCGGGGAGACTGAAGCTTTCTTT.

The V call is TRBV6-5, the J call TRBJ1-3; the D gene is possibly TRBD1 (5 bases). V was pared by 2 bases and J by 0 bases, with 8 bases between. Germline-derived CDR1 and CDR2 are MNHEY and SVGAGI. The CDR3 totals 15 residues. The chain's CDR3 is CASSYDRLSGNTIYF. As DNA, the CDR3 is TGTGCCAGCAGTTACGACAGACTCTCTGGAAACACCATATATTTT.